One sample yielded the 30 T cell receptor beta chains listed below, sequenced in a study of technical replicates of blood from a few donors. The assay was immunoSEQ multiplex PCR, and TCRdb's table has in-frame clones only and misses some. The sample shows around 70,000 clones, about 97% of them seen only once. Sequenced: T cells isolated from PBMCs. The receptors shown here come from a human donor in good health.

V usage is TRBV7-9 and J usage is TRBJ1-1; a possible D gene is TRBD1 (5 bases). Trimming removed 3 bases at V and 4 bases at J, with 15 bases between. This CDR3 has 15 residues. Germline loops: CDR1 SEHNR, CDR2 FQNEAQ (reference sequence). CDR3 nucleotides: TGTGCCAGCAGCTTCAAGAGTCAGGGCAGCACTGAAGCTTTCTTT. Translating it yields CASSFKSQGSTEAFF.

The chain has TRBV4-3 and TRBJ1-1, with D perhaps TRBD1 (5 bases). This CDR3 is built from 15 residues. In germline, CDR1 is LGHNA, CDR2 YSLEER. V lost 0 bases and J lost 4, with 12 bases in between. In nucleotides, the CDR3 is TGCGCCAGCAGCCAAGAATGGCAGGGCGGCACTGAAGCTTTCTTT. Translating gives CASSQEWQGGTEAFF.

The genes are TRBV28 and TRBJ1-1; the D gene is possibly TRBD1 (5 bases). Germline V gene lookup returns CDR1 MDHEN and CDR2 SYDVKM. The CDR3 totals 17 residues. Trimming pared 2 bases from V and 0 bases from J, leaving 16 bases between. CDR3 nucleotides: TGTGCCAGCAGTTTAAGGGCCCCAGGGACTATGAACACTGAAGCTTTCTTT. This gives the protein CASSLRAPGTMNTEAFF.

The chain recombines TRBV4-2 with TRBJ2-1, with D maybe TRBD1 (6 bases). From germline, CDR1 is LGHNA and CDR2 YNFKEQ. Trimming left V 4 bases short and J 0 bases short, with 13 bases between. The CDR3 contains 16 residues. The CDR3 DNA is TGTGCCAGCAGCCTGAGCGACAGGAGCTCCTACAATGAGCAGTTCTTC. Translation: CASSLSDRSSYNEQFF.

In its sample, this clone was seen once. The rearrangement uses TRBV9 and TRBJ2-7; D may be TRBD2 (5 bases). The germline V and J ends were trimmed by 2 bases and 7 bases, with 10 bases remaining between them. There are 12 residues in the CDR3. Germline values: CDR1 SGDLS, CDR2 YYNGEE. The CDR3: CASSVNGGEQYF. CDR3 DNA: TGTGCCAGCAGCGTGAACGGAGGAGAGCAGTACTTC. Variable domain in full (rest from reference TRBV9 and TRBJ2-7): DSGVTQTPKHLITATGQRVTLRCSPRSGDLSVYWYQQSLDQGLQFLIQYYNGEERAKGNILERFSAQQFPDLHSELNLSSLELGDSALYFCASSVNGGEQYFGPGTRLTVT.

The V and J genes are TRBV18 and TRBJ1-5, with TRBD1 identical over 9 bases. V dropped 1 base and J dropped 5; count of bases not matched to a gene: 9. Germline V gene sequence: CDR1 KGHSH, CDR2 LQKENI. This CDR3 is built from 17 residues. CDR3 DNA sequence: TGTGCCAGCTCACCACGTGAACTACAGGGGGCATATCAGCCCCAGCATTTT. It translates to CASSPRELQGAYQPQHF.

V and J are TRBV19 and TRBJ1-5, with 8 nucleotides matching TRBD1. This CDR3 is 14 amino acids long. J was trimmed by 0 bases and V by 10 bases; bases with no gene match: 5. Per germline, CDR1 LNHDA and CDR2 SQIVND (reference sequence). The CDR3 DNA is TGTGCCATTAAGGACAGGGATAGCAATCAGCCCCAGCATTTT. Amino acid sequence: CAIKDRDSNQPQHF.

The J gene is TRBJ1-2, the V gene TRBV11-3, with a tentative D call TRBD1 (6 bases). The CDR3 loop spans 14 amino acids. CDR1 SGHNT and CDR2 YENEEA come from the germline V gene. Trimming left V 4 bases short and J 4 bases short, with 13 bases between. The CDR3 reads CASSYSGTTYGYTF. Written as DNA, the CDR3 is TGTGCCAGCAGCTATTCAGGGACAACCTATGGCTACACCTTC.

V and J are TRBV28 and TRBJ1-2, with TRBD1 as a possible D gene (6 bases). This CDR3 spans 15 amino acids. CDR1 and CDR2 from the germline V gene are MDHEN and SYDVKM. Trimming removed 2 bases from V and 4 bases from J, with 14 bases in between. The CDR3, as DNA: TGTGCCAGCAGTTTAAGCGGGGGGCGAAGCTATGGCTACACCTTC. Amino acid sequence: CASSLSGGRSYGYTF.

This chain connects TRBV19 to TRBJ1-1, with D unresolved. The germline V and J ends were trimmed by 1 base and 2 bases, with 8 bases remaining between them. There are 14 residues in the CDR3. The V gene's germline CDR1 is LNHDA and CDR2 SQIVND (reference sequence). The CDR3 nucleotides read TGTGCCAGTAGTATAGGGGAGGGAAACACTGAAGCTTTCTTT. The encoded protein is CASSIGEGNTEAFF.

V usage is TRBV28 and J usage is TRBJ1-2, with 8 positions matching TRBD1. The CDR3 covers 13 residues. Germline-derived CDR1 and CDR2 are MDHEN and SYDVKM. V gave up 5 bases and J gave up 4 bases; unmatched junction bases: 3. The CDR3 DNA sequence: TGTGCCAGCAGTGTGGGACAGGTCTATGGCTACACCTTC. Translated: CASSVGQVYGYTF.

DNA of the CDR3: TGCGCCAGCAGCTTGGCCTATCCGGCAGGGGGTATGACTGGGGCCAACGTCCTGACTTTC. Amino acids: CASSLAYPAGGMTGANVLTF. The V call is TRBV5-1, the J call TRBJ2-6, with 7 nucleotides matching TRBD1. Germline CDR1 and CDR2: SGHRS and YFSETQ. V trimming: 0 bases; J trimming: 2 bases; junction bases outside the gene matches: 14. The CDR3 contains 20 residues.

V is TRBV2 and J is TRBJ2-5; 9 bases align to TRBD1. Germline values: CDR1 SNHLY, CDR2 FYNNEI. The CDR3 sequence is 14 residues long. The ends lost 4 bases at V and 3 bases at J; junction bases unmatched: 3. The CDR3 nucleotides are TGTGCCAGCAGTGCTGGGACAGGGAAAGAGACCCAGTACTTC. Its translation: CASSAGTGKETQYF.

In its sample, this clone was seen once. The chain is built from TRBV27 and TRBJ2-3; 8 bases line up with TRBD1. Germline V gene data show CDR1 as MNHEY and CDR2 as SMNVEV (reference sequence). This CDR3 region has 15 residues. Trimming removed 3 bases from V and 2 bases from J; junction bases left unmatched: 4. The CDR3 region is CASSFGQGITDTQYF. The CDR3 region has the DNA TGTGCCAGCAGTTTCGGACAGGGAATCACAGATACGCAGTATTTT.

The CDR3 reads CASGVFSRTDTQYF. The CDR3 DNA follows: TGTGCCAGCGGCGTCTTTAGCCGCACAGATACGCAGTATTTT. This chain connects TRBV11-1 to TRBJ2-3; D is undetermined. V lost 8 bases, J lost 1 base, and 13 bases lay in between. This CDR3 has 14 residues. Germline CDR1 is SGHAT and CDR2 is FQDESV (reference sequence).

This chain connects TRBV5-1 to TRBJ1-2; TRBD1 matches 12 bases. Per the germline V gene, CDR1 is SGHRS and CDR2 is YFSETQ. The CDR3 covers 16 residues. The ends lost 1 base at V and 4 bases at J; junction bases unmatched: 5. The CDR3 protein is CASSLYGTGGAYGYTF. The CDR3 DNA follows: TGCGCCAGCAGCTTGTATGGGACAGGGGGCGCCTATGGCTACACCTTC.

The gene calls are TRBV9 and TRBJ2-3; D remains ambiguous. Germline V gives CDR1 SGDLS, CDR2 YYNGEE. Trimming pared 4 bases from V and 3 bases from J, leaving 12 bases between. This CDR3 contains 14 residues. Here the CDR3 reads CASSPRDGTDTQYF. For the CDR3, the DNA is TGTGCCAGCAGCCCCCGAGACGGGACAGATACGCAGTATTTT.

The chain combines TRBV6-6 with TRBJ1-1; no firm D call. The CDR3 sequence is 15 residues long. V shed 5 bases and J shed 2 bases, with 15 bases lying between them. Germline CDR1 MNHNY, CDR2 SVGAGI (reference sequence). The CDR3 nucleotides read TGTGCCAGCAGTCCCATAGACAACAGAAACACTGAAGCTTTCTTT. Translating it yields CASSPIDNRNTEAFF.

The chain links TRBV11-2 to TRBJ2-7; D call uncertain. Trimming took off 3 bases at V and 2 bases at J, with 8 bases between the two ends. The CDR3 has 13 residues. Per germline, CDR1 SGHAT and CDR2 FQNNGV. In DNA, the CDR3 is TGTGCCAGCAGCTTTGGGCGAGCCTACGAGCAGTACTTC. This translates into CASSFGRAYEQYF.

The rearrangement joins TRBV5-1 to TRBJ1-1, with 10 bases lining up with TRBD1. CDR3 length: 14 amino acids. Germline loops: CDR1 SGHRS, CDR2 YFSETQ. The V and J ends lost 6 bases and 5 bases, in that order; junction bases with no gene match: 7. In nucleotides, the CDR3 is TGCGCCAGCACCCTGCGGGACAGGGGAACTGAAGCTTTCTTT. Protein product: CASTLRDRGTEAFF.

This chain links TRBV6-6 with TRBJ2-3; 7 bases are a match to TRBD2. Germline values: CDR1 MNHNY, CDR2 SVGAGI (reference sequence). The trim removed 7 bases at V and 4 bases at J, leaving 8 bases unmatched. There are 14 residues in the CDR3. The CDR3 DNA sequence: TGTGCCAGCACCCGGACTAGATCGGCAGATACGCAGTATTTT. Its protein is CASTRTRSADTQYF.

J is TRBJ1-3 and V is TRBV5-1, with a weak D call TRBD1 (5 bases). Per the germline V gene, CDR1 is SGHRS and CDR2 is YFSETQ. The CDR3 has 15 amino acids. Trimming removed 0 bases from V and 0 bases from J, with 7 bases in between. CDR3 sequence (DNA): TGCGCCAGCAGCTTGGACAGGATCTCTGGAAACACCATATATTTT. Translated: CASSLDRISGNTIYF. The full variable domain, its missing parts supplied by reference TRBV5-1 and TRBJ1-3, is KAGVTQTPRYLIKTRGQQVTLSCSPISGHRSVSWYQQTPGQGLQFLFEYFSETQRNKGNFPGRFSGRQFSNSRSEMNVSTLELGDSALYLCASSLDRISGNTIYFGEGSWLTVV.

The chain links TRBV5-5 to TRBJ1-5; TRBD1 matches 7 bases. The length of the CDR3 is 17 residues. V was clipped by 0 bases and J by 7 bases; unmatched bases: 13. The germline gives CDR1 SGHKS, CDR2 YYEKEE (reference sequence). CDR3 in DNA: TGTGCCAGCAGCTTGGGTACCGGGACAGTAAGGTTACAGCCCCAGCATTTT. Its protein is CASSLGTGTVRLQPQHF.

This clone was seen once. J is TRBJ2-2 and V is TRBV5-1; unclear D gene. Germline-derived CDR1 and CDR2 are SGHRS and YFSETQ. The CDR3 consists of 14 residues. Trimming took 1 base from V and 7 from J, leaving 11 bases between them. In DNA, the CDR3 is TGCGCCAGCAGCTTGAACTACCTCCGCGGGGAGCTGTTTTTT. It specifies CASSLNYLRGELFF.

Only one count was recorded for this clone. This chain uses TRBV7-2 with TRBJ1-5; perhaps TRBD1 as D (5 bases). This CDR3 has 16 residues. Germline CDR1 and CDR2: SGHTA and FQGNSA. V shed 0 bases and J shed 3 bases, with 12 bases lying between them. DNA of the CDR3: TGTGCCAGCAGCTTAGCCCATCAGGGTTACAATCAGCCCCAGCATTTT. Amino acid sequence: CASSLAHQGYNQPQHF.

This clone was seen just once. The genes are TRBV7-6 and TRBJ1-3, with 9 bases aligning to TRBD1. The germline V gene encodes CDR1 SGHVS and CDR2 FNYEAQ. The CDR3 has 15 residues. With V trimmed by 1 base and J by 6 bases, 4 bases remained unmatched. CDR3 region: CASSLDGTGLNTIYF. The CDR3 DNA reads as TGTGCCAGCAGCTTAGATGGGACAGGGCTAAACACCATATATTTT.

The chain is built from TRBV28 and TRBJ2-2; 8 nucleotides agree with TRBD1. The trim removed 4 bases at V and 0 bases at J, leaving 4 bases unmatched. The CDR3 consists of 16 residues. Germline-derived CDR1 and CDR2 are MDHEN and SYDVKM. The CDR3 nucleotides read TGTGCCAGCAGTTATGCGGACAGGGCGAACACCGGGGAGCTGTTTTTT. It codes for CASSYADRANTGELFF.

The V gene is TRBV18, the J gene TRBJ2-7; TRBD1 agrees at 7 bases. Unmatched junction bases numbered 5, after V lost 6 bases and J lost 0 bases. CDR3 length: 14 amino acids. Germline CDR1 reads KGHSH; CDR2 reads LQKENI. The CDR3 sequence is CASSLGGASYEQYF. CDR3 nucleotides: TGTGCCAGCTCCCTAGGGGGCGCCTCCTACGAGCAGTACTTC.

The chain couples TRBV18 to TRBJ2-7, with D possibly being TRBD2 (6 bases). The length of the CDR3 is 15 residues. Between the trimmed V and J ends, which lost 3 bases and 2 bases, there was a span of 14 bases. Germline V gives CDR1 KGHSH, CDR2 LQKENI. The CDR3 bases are TGTGCCAGCTCACCTTCCCGGGAGTCCACCTACGAGCAGTACTTC. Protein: CASSPSRESTYEQYF.

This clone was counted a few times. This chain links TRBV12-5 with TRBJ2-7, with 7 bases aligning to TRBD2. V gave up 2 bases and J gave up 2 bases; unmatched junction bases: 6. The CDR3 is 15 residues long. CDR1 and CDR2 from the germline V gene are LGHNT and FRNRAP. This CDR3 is CASGLSWEGTYEQYF. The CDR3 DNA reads TGTGCTAGTGGTTTGTCGTGGGAGGGAACCTACGAGCAGTACTTC.